Below are 2 T cell receptor beta chains sequenced from a single sample in a study of long-term antiretroviral therapy in people with HIV. The assay, immunoSEQ v3.0, was run at survey level. Clones were read by immunoSEQ multiplex PCR, and TCRdb kept only the in-frame ones, dropping some. The sample lists fewer than 10,000 clones, 65% to 85% occurring once. The sample was unsorted PBMCs, taken 0.3 years before starting antiretroviral therapy. These receptor sequences come from a young man with HIV.

This clone was observed a single time. The CDR3 region is CSAGTMGGEQYF. CDR3 DNA sequence: TGCAGCGCCGGAACAATGGGTGGCGAGCAGTACTTC. The V and J genes are TRBV29-1 and TRBJ2-7; D is unclear. The V gene's germline CDR1 is SQVTM and CDR2 ANQGSEA. The CDR3 loop spans 12 amino acids. The V and J ends lost 7 bases and 6 bases respectively, with 16 bases between them.

This sequence joins TRBV19 and TRBJ2-2; 7 bases are shared with TRBD2. The CDR3 is 17 residues long. The germline V gene encodes CDR1 LNHDA and CDR2 SQIVND (reference sequence). Trimming at V came to 2 bases and at J to 0 bases, leaving 6 bases not matched to a gene. The CDR3 DNA is TGTGCCAGTAGTATACGGCGGGGAGGGGCGAACACCGGGGAGCTGTTTTTT. The encoded protein is CASSIRRGGANTGELFF.